Listed below are T cell receptor beta chains from one sample, sequenced in a study of CD8 T cells in Susac syndrome. MiXCR, run by TCRdb on the immunoSEQ multiplex PCR reads, gives a single entry per CDR3 protein. This repertoire shows around 190,000 distinct CDR3 sequences, about 94% found once; its top ten account for approximately 0.098%. Sample: CD4+ T cells from PBMCs. These receptors all come from a human donor in good health. Both conserved end residues are part of each CDR3. Each record gives: CDR3 length, J gene, clone size, V gene, D gene, CDR3 protein, CDR3 DNA. The D gene is left open where the match is weak. Only some rows state a clone size, as once, few, many or a class for expanded clones.

CDR3 length: 13
J gene: TRBJ1-5
clone size: few
V gene: TRBV29-1
D gene: TRBD1
CDR3 protein: CSVAQGGNQPQHF
CDR3 DNA: TGCAGCGTTGCCCAGGGGGGCAATCAGCCCCAGCATTTT

CDR3 length: 16
J gene: TRBJ1-5
clone size: NA
V gene: TRBV5-1
D gene: NA
CDR3 protein: CASSSGPQGSNQPQHF
CDR3 DNA: TGCGCCAGCAGCTCCGGACCACAGGGTAGCAATCAGCCCCAGCATTTT

CDR3 length: 13
J gene: TRBJ1-5
clone size: NA
V gene: TRBV7-9
D gene: NA
CDR3 protein: CASRLTDNQPQHF
CDR3 DNA: TGTGCCAGCAGACTGACAGACAATCAGCCCCAGCATTTT

CDR3 length: 16
J gene: TRBJ1-2
clone size: NA
V gene: TRBV7-2
D gene: TRBD1
CDR3 protein: CASSLSHRGPNYGYTF
CDR3 DNA: TGTGCCAGCAGCTTGTCCCACAGGGGGCCAAACTATGGCTACACCTTC

CDR3 length: 14
J gene: TRBJ2-1
clone size: NA
V gene: TRBV19
D gene: TRBD1
CDR3 protein: CASSRGQGPNEQFF
CDR3 DNA: TGTGCCAGTAGTAGGGGACAGGGGCCCAATGAGCAGTTCTTC

CDR3 length: 14
J gene: TRBJ2-7
clone size: NA
V gene: TRBV6-5
D gene: TRBD1
CDR3 protein: CASSRPTGQVTLYF
CDR3 DNA: TGTGCCAGCAGTCGCCCGACGGGACAGGTCACACTGTACTTC

CDR3 length: 15
J gene: TRBJ1-2
clone size: NA
V gene: TRBV9
D gene: NA
CDR3 protein: CASSVLSGAFHGYTF
CDR3 DNA: TGTGCCAGCAGCGTACTGTCAGGGGCTTTCCATGGCTACACCTTC

CDR3 length: 15
J gene: TRBJ2-5
clone size: NA
V gene: TRBV7-9
D gene: NA
CDR3 protein: CASTSQGFLQETQYF
CDR3 DNA: TGTGCCAGCACCTCGCAGGGGTTTCTCCAAGAGACCCAGTACTTC

CDR3 length: 15
J gene: TRBJ1-4
clone size: NA
V gene: TRBV7-2
D gene: NA
CDR3 protein: CASSLSRGGNEKLFF
CDR3 DNA: TGTGCCAGCAGCTTAAGTCGGGGGGGGAATGAAAAACTGTTTTTT

CDR3 length: 13
J gene: TRBJ1-2
clone size: NA
V gene: TRBV14
D gene: NA
CDR3 protein: CASSLSGAKGYTF
CDR3 DNA: TGTGCCAGCAGCCTTTCGGGGGCGAAGGGCTACACCTTC

CDR3 length: 12
J gene: TRBJ1-5
clone size: NA
V gene: TRBV29-1
D gene: TRBD1
CDR3 protein: CSVTTGDQPQHF
CDR3 DNA: TGCAGCGTTACGACAGGGGATCAGCCCCAGCATTTT

CDR3 length: 12
J gene: TRBJ1-4
clone size: NA
V gene: TRBV2
D gene: TRBD1
CDR3 protein: CAKRTGVEKLFF
CDR3 DNA: TGTGCCAAACGGACAGGCGTTGAAAAACTGTTTTTT

CDR3 length: 13
J gene: TRBJ2-2
clone size: NA
V gene: TRBV6-5
D gene: NA
CDR3 protein: CASARGTTGELFF
CDR3 DNA: TGTGCCAGCGCCCGGGGCACCACCGGGGAGCTGTTTTTT

CDR3 length: 13
J gene: TRBJ2-2
clone size: NA
V gene: TRBV3-1
D gene: NA
CDR3 protein: CASRQGQVGELFF
CDR3 DNA: TGTGCCAGCAGACAGGGCCAGGTCGGGGAGCTGTTTTTT

CDR3 length: 13
J gene: TRBJ1-4
clone size: once
V gene: TRBV29-1
D gene: TRBD1
CDR3 protein: CSVEAGQGEKLFF
CDR3 DNA: TGCAGCGTTGAAGCCGGACAGGGAGAAAAACTGTTTTTT

CDR3 length: 12
J gene: TRBJ1-5
clone size: NA
V gene: TRBV29-1
D gene: NA
CDR3 protein: CSVGGPEQPQHF
CDR3 DNA: TGCAGCGTAGGGGGGCCGGAGCAGCCCCAGCATTTT

CDR3 length: 12
J gene: TRBJ1-6
clone size: NA
V gene: TRBV28
D gene: NA
CDR3 protein: CASTIVNSPLHF
CDR3 DNA: TGTGCCAGCACAATAGTAAATTCACCCCTCCACTTT

CDR3 length: 15
J gene: TRBJ2-2
clone size: NA
V gene: TRBV11-2
D gene: NA
CDR3 protein: CASSLGDGPTGELFF
CDR3 DNA: TGTGCCAGCAGCTTGGGTGATGGACCTACCGGGGAGCTGTTTTTT

CDR3 length: 15
J gene: TRBJ2-2
clone size: NA
V gene: TRBV7-8
D gene: NA
CDR3 protein: CASSNPGLNTGELFF
CDR3 DNA: TGTGCCAGCAGCAACCCGGGACTGAACACCGGGGAGCTGTTTTTT

CDR3 length: 15
J gene: TRBJ1-1
clone size: once
V gene: TRBV3-1
D gene: NA
CDR3 protein: CASSQGTGVGTEAFF
CDR3 DNA: TGTGCCAGCAGCCAAGGGACGGGGGTAGGTACTGAAGCTTTCTTT

CDR3 length: 19
J gene: TRBJ2-2
clone size: NA
V gene: TRBV18
D gene: TRBD2
CDR3 protein: CASSQLPGTSGGHTGELFF
CDR3 DNA: TGTGCCAGCTCACAGCTCCCCGGGACTAGCGGGGGGCACACCGGGGAGCTGTTTTTT

CDR3 length: 16
J gene: TRBJ2-5
clone size: NA
V gene: TRBV7-2
D gene: TRBD1
CDR3 protein: CASSLVGQGAQGTQYF
CDR3 DNA: TGTGCCAGCAGCTTAGTGGGACAGGGGGCGCAAGGGACCCAGTACTTC

CDR3 length: 15
J gene: TRBJ2-5
clone size: NA
V gene: TRBV27
D gene: NA
CDR3 protein: CASSRVGWQRETQYF
CDR3 DNA: TGTGCCAGCAGCCGCGTGGGGTGGCAGCGGGAGACCCAGTACTTC

CDR3 length: 15
J gene: TRBJ1-6
clone size: NA
V gene: TRBV7-2
D gene: NA
CDR3 protein: CASSLGLLGSSPLHF
CDR3 DNA: TGTGCCAGCAGCTTAGGGCTGTTGGGGAGTTCACCCCTCCACTTT

CDR3 length: 14
J gene: TRBJ1-2
clone size: NA
V gene: TRBV9
D gene: NA
CDR3 protein: CASSAVGANYGYTF
CDR3 DNA: TGTGCCAGCAGCGCCGTTGGAGCTAACTATGGCTACACCTTC

CDR3 length: 15
J gene: TRBJ1-2
clone size: NA
V gene: TRBV2
D gene: NA
CDR3 protein: CASIPGTLANYGYTF
CDR3 DNA: TGTGCCAGCATTCCAGGGACCCTGGCTAACTATGGCTACACCTTC

CDR3 length: 15
J gene: TRBJ2-1
clone size: NA
V gene: TRBV7-2
D gene: NA
CDR3 protein: CASSGRAGGNNEQFF
CDR3 DNA: TGTGCCAGCAGCGGCCGGGCAGGTGGAAACAATGAGCAGTTCTTC

CDR3 length: 13
J gene: TRBJ2-7
clone size: NA
V gene: TRBV10-2
D gene: TRBD1
CDR3 protein: CASSGTGPGEQYF
CDR3 DNA: TGCGCCAGCAGTGGGACAGGCCCTGGCGAGCAGTACTTC

CDR3 length: 14
J gene: TRBJ1-5
clone size: NA
V gene: TRBV12-3/TRBV12-4
D gene: NA
CDR3 protein: CASSQFFSNQPQHF
CDR3 DNA: TGTGCCAGCAGTCAGTTTTTTAGCAATCAGCCCCAGCATTTT

CDR3 length: 12
J gene: TRBJ1-2
clone size: once
V gene: TRBV12-3/TRBV12-4
D gene: NA
CDR3 protein: CASSLKVYGYTF
CDR3 DNA: TGTGCCAGCAGTTTAAAGGTGTATGGCTACACCTTC

CDR3 length: 16
J gene: TRBJ2-7
clone size: NA
V gene: TRBV5-1
D gene: TRBD2
CDR3 protein: CASSFSSGGFSYEQYF
CDR3 DNA: TGCGCCAGCAGCTTTTCTAGCGGGGGTTTCTCCTACGAGCAGTACTTC

CDR3 length: 13
J gene: TRBJ1-1
clone size: NA
V gene: TRBV29-1
D gene: TRBD1
CDR3 protein: CSVDQDREGEAFF
CDR3 DNA: TGCAGCGTTGACCAGGACAGGGAGGGAGAAGCTTTCTTT

CDR3 length: 14
J gene: TRBJ2-1
clone size: NA
V gene: TRBV24-1
D gene: NA
CDR3 protein: CATSEPVGRDEQFF
CDR3 DNA: TGTGCCACCAGTGAGCCTGTCGGGCGCGATGAGCAGTTCTTC